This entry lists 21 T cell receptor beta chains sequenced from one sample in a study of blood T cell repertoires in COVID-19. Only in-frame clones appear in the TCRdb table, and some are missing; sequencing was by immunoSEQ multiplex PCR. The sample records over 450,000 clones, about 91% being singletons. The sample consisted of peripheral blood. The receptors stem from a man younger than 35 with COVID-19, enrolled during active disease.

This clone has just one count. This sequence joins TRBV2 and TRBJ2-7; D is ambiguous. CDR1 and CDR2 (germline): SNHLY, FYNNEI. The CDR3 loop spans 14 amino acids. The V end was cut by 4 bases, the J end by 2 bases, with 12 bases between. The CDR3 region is CASSGLGTAYEQYF. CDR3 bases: TGTGCCAGCAGTGGTCTTGGCACCGCCTACGAGCAGTACTTC.

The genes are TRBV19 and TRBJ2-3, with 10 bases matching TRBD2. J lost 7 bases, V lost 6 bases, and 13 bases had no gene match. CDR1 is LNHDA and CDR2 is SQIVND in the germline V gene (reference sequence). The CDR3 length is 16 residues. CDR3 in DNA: TGTGCCAGTAGGGACCATCAAGCGGGAGGGAGTAATACGCAGTATTTT. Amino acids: CASRDHQAGGSNTQYF.

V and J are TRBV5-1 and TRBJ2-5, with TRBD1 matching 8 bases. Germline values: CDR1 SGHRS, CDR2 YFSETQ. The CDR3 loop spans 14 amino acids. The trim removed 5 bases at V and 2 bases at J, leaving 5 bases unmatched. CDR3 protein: CASRFWTGQETQYF. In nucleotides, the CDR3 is TGCGCCAGCAGATTTTGGACAGGGCAAGAGACCCAGTACTTC.

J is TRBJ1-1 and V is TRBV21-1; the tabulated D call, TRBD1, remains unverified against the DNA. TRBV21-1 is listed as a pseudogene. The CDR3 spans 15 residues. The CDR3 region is CASNLQGISDTEAFF. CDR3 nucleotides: TGTGCCAGCAACCTACAGGGTATTAGCGACACTGAAGCTTTCTTT.

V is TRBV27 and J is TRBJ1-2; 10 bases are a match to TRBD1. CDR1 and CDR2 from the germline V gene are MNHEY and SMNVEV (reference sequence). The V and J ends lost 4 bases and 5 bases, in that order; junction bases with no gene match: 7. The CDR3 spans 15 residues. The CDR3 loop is CASSWSGTGVYGYTF. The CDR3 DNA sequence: TGTGCCAGCAGTTGGTCCGGGACAGGGGTTTATGGCTACACCTTC.

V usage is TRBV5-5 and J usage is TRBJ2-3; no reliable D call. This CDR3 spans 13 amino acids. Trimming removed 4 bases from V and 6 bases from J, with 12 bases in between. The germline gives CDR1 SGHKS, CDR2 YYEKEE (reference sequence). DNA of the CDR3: TGTGCCAGCAGCCTCTCCGAGCCCGATACGCAGTATTTT. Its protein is CASSLSEPDTQYF.

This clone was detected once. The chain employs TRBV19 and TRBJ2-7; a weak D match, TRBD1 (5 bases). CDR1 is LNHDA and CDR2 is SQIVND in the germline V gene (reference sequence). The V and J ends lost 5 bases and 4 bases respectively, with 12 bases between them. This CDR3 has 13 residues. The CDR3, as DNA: TGTGCCAGTAGTCTGCAGGGTCAGTACGAGCAGTACTTC. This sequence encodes CASSLQGQYEQYF.

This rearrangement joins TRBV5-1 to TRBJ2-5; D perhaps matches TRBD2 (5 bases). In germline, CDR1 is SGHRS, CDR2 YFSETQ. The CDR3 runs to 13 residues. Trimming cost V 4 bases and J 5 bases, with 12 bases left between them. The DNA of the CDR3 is TGCGCCAGCAGCCGGTTGGGAGAGGAGACCCAGTACTTC. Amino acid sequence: CASSRLGEETQYF.

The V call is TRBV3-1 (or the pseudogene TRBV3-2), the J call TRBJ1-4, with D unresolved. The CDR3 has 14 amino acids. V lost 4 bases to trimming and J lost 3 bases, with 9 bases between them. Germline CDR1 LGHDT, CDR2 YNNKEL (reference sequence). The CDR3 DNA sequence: TGTGCCAGCAGCCTCGACACCTCTAATGAAAAACTGTTTTTT. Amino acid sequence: CASSLDTSNEKLFF.

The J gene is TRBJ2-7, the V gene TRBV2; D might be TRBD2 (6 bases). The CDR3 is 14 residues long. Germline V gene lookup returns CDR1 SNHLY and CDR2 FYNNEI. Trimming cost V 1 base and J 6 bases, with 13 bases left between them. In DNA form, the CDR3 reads TGTGCCAGCAGTGAAGAGTCTCGGGGAGGCGAGCAGTACTTC. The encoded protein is CASSEESRGGEQYF. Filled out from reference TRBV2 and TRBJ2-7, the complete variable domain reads EPEVTQTPSHQVTQMGQEVILRCVPISNHLYFYWYRQILGQKVEFLVSFYNNEISEKSEIFDDQFSVERPDGSNFTLKIRSTKLEDSAMYFCASSEESRGGEQYFGPGTRLTVT.

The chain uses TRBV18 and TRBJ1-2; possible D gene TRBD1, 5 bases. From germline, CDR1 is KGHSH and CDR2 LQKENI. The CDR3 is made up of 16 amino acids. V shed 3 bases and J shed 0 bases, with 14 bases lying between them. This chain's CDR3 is CASSPGAGYANYGYTF. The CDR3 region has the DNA TGTGCCAGCTCACCTGGAGCAGGGTACGCTAACTATGGCTACACCTTC.

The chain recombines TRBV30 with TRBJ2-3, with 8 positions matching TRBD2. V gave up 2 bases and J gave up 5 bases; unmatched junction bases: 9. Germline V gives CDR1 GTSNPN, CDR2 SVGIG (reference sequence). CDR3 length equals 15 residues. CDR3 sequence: CAWSYIAGTIDTQYF. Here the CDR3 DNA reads TGTGCCTGGAGTTACATAGCGGGAACGATAGATACGCAGTATTTT.

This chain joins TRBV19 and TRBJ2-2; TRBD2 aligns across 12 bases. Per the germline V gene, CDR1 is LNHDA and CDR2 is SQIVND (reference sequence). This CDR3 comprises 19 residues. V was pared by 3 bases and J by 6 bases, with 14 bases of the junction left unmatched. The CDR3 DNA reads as TGTGCCAGTAGTATTCCATATGCTTCTAGCGGGAGGGAGGCCGGGGAGCTGTTTTTT. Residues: CASSIPYASSGREAGELFF. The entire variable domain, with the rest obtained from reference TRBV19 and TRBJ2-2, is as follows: DGGITQSPKYLFRKEGQNVTLSCEQNLNHDAMYWYRQDPGQGLRLIYYSQIVNDFQKGDIAEGYSVSREKKESFPLTVTSAQKNPTAFYLCASSIPYASSGREAGELFFGEGSRLTVL.

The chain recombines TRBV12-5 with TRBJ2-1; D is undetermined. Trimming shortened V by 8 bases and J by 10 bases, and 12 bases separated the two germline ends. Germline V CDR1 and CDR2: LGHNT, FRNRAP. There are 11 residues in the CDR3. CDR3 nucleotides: TGTGCTAGTAATACAGCCGAAGAGCAGTTCTTC. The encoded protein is CASNTAEEQFF.

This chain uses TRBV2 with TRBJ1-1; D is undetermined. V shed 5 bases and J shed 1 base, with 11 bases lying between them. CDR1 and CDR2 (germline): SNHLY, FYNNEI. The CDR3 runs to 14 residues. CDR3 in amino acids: CASSSDLGNTEAFF. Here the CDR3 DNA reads TGTGCCAGCAGTTCTGACTTGGGGAACACTGAAGCTTTCTTT.

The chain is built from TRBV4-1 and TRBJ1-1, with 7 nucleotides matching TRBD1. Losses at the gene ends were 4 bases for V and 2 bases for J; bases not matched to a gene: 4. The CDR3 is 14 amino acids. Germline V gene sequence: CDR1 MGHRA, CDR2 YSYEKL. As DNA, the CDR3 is TGCGCCAGCAGCCCAGGACAGGTTAACACTGAAGCTTTCTTT. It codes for CASSPGQVNTEAFF.

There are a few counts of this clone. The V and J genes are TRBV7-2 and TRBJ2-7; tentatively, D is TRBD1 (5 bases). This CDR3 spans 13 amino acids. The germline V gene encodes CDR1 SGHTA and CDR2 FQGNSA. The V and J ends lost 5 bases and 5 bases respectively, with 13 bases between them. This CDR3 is CASSTGRPNEQYF. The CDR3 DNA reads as TGTGCCAGCAGCACAGGCAGGCCGAACGAGCAGTACTTC.

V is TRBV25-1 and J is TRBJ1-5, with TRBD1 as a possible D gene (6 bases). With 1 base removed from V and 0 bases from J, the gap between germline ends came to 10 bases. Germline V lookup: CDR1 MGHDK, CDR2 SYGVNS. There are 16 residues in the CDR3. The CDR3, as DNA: TGTGCCAGCAGTGAATCGGCCAGGGGTAGCAATCAGCCCCAGCATTTT. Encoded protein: CASSESARGSNQPQHF.

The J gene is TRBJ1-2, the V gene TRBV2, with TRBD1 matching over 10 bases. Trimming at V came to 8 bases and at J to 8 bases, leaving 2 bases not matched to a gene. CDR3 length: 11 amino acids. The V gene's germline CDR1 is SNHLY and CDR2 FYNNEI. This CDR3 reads CASGGQGGYTF. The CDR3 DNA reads TGTGCCAGCGGGGGACAGGGGGGCTACACCTTC.

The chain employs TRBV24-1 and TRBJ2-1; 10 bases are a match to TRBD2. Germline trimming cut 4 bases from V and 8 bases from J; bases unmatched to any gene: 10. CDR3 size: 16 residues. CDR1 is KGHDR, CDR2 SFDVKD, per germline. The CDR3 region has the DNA TGTGCCACCAGTGACTCAGCGGGAGGGCCTTGGGATGAGCAGTTCTTC. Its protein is CATSDSAGGPWDEQFF.

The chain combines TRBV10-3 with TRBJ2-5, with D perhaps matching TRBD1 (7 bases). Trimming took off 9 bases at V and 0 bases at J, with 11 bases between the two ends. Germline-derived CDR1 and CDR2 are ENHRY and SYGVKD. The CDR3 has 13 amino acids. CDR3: CAMDRRDQETQYF. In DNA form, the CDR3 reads TGTGCCATGGACAGGAGGGACCAAGAGACCCAGTACTTC.